This is a list of T cell receptor beta chains from one sample in a study of blood T cell repertoires in COVID-19. The assay was immunoSEQ multiplex PCR, and TCRdb's table has in-frame clones only and misses some. The sample records around 80,000 clones, 75% to 95% being singletons. Source material: peripheral blood. The receptors derive from a woman of 80 years or more with acute or convalescent COVID-19. Each CDR3 is given with its conserved first and last residue. The order of the fields is CDR3 length, V gene, J gene, clone size, D gene, CDR3 DNA, CDR3 protein. The D gene is left open where the match is weak. Size is omitted from some rows. Given values are once, few, many or a class for expanded clones.

CDR3 length: 12
V gene: TRBV9
J gene: TRBJ1-5
clone size: NA
D gene: NA
CDR3 DNA: TGTGCCAGCAGCGTAGACGGGGGGCCCCAGCATTTT
CDR3 protein: CASSVDGGPQHF

CDR3 length: 18
V gene: TRBV7-3
J gene: TRBJ2-3
clone size: once
D gene: TRBD2
CDR3 DNA: TGTGCCAGCAGCTTGACACTTAGGACTAGCGGGAGCGAAGATACGCAGTATTTT
CDR3 protein: CASSLTLRTSGSEDTQYF

CDR3 length: 12
V gene: TRBV7-9
J gene: TRBJ1-2
clone size: NA
D gene: NA
CDR3 DNA: TGTGCCAGCAGCTTGGACAGCTATGGCTACACCTTC
CDR3 protein: CASSLDSYGYTF

CDR3 length: 15
V gene: TRBV19
J gene: TRBJ2-6
clone size: NA
D gene: NA
CDR3 DNA: TGTGCCAGTAGTGTCAGGGACTCTGGGGCCAACGTCCTGACTTTC
CDR3 protein: CASSVRDSGANVLTF

CDR3 length: 17
V gene: TRBV6-1
J gene: TRBJ2-1
clone size: NA
D gene: TRBD1
CDR3 DNA: TGTGCCAGCAGTGACCAGGGGGCGCGGCCTGCCCACGATGAGCAGTTCTTC
CDR3 protein: CASSDQGARPAHDEQFF

CDR3 length: 16
V gene: TRBV6-2/TRBV6-3
J gene: TRBJ2-2
clone size: NA
D gene: NA
CDR3 DNA: TGTGCCAGCAGTTACTCGAGTCCCAGGGGCGCCGGGGAGCTGTTTTTT
CDR3 protein: CASSYSSPRGAGELFF

CDR3 length: 18
V gene: TRBV5-1
J gene: TRBJ2-5
clone size: once
D gene: TRBD2
CDR3 DNA: TGCGCCAGCAGCTCTGCCGGGACTAGCGGGAGGGCCGGAGAGACCCAGTACTTC
CDR3 protein: CASSSAGTSGRAGETQYF

CDR3 length: 17
V gene: TRBV7-2
J gene: TRBJ2-7
clone size: NA
D gene: NA
CDR3 DNA: TGTGCCAGCAGCCCCAACAGGGAACTCTTCAGCTCCTACGAGCAGTACTTC
CDR3 protein: CASSPNRELFSSYEQYF

CDR3 length: 12
V gene: TRBV2
J gene: TRBJ1-2
clone size: NA
D gene: TRBD1
CDR3 DNA: TGTGCCAGCAGTGGACAGGGATACGGCTACACCTTC
CDR3 protein: CASSGQGYGYTF

CDR3 length: 14
V gene: TRBV27
J gene: TRBJ2-1
clone size: NA
D gene: TRBD1
CDR3 DNA: TGTGCCAGCAGTCATACGACAGGGGTGAATGAGCAGTTCTTC
CDR3 protein: CASSHTTGVNEQFF

CDR3 length: 15
V gene: TRBV7-9
J gene: TRBJ2-5
clone size: NA
D gene: NA
CDR3 DNA: TGTGCCAGCAGCCTGAAGAGGGAGGAGGCAGAGACCCAGTACTTC
CDR3 protein: CASSLKREEAETQYF

CDR3 length: 14
V gene: TRBV5-1
J gene: TRBJ2-7
clone size: NA
D gene: NA
CDR3 DNA: TGCGCCAGCAGCTCCCCCCCGTACACCTACGAGCAGTACTTC
CDR3 protein: CASSSPPYTYEQYF

CDR3 length: 15
V gene: TRBV21-1
J gene: TRBJ2-1
clone size: NA
D gene: NA
CDR3 DNA: TGTGCCAGCACCATGACAGGGGGCTTTTTCAATGAGCAGTTCTTC
CDR3 protein: CASTMTGGFFNEQFF

CDR3 length: 14
V gene: TRBV3-1/TRBV3-2
J gene: TRBJ1-4
clone size: NA
D gene: NA
CDR3 DNA: TGTGCCAGCAGCCAAGGCGGAGGGATTGAAAAACTGTTTTTT
CDR3 protein: CASSQGGGIEKLFF

CDR3 length: 15
V gene: TRBV19
J gene: TRBJ1-6
clone size: NA
D gene: NA
CDR3 DNA: TGTGCCAGTAGATCTCGCTGGGCAGGGGATTCACCCCTCCACTTT
CDR3 protein: CASRSRWAGDSPLHF

CDR3 length: 13
V gene: TRBV6-2/TRBV6-3
J gene: TRBJ1-2
clone size: NA
D gene: NA
CDR3 DNA: TGTGCCAGCAGCCTACAGGGTACCTATAGCTACACCTTC
CDR3 protein: CASSLQGTYSYTF

CDR3 length: 15
V gene: TRBV7-8
J gene: TRBJ2-7
clone size: few
D gene: TRBD2
CDR3 DNA: TGTGCCAGCAGCAAAGGACTAGCGGGAGTCTACGAGCAGTACTTC
CDR3 protein: CASSKGLAGVYEQYF

CDR3 length: 14
V gene: TRBV13
J gene: TRBJ2-5
clone size: NA
D gene: TRBD2
CDR3 DNA: TGTGCCAGCAGTCGGGGACTACACCAAGAGACCCAGTACTTC
CDR3 protein: CASSRGLHQETQYF

CDR3 length: 13
V gene: TRBV18
J gene: TRBJ2-2
clone size: NA
D gene: NA
CDR3 DNA: TGTGCCAGCTCACCCAGGGGAGACGGGGAGCTGTTTTTT
CDR3 protein: CASSPRGDGELFF

CDR3 length: 13
V gene: TRBV28
J gene: TRBJ1-2
clone size: NA
D gene: NA
CDR3 DNA: TGTGCCAGCAGTTTGCCTACTAACTATGGCTACACCTTC
CDR3 protein: CASSLPTNYGYTF